One sample yielded the 3 T cell receptor beta chains listed below, sequenced in a study of blood T cells in healthy people across ages. A J-beta primer mix and a sample-barcoded 5' primer were used in a second PCR of about 7 to 12 cycles. TCRdb reprocessed the 5' RACE reads with MiXCR, giving one entry per CDR3 protein. The sample consists of 2 million or so distinct CDR3 sequences, around 50% of them appearing once. Sequencing was carried out using blood. These receptors were taken from a woman aged 35 to 49 in good health.

This sequence joins TRBV28 and TRBJ1-4; TRBD1 might be the D (5 bases). The germline V gene has CDR1 MDHEN and CDR2 SYDVKM. The V and J ends lost 5 bases and 10 bases respectively, with 11 bases between them. The CDR3 has 12 amino acids. The CDR3 coding sequence is TGTGCCAGCAGTCTAAGGCAGGGAAAACTGTTTTTT. This gives the protein CASSLRQGKLFF.

The chain links TRBV7-9 to TRBJ1-2, with D uncertain. Trimming left V 6 bases short and J 3 bases short, with 11 bases between. The CDR3 loop spans 13 amino acids. Looked up from germline, CDR1 is SEHNR and CDR2 is FQNEAQ (reference sequence). The CDR3 loop reads CASRGAEDYGYTF. CDR3 nucleotide sequence: TGTGCCAGCAGGGGAGCAGAAGACTATGGCTACACCTTC.

This clonotype was found a few times. The gene calls are TRBV24-1 and TRBJ2-5; 7 bases align to TRBD1. CDR1 KGHDR and CDR2 SFDVKD come from the germline V gene. The ends lost 4 bases at V and 5 bases at J; junction bases unmatched: 12. The CDR3 spans 16 residues. The CDR3 DNA follows: TGTGCCACCAGTGACCTAGGCACAGGGGACGCGGAGACCCAGTACTTC. Protein product: CATSDLGTGDAETQYF.